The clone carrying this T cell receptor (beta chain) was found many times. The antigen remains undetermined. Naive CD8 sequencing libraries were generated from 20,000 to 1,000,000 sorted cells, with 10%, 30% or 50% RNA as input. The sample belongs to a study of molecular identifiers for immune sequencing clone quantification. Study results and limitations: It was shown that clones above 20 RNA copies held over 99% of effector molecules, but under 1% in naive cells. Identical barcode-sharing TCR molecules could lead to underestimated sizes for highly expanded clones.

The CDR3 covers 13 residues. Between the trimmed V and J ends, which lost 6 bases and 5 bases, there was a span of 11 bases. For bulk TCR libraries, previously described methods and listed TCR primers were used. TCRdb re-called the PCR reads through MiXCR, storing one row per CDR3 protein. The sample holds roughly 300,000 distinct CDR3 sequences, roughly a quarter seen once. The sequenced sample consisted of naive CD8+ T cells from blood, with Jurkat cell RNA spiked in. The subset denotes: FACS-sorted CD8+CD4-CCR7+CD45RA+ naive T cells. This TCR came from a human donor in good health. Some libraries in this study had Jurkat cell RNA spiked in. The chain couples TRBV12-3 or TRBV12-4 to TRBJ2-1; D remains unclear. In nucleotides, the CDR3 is TGTGCCAGCAGGCACCCTGGGGACAATGAGCAGTTCTTC. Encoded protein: CASRHPGDNEQFF.